The text below deals with one TCR beta chain. What it recognizes is unknown. Each Susac syndrome patient had definite or probable disease by recently defined criteria. The source of the sample is a study of CD8 T cells in Susac syndrome. Across the whole study: Sequencing included Susac syndrome patients, roughly six of them with active disease and roughly 8 in remission.

RNA in amounts of roughly 0.5 to 1 ug was reverse transcribed with random hexamers. A multiplex approach, immunoSEQ multiplex PCR, amplified TCR beta CDR3 across 54 Vbeta and 13 Jbeta. MiXCR was run by TCRdb on the immunoSEQ multiplex PCR reads, yielding one entry per CDR3 protein. This sample yields 75,000 to 100,000 distinct CDR3 sequences, of which approximately 95% are seen a single time; about 0.45% belongs to the top ten. Overall study findings and caveats: Clonal expansion of Susac CD8+ cells peaked in TEMRA cells, and it also peaked in active patients.

The TCR comes from a human donor with Susac syndrome. The sample comprised CD8+ T cells from PBMCs.

The CDR3 reads CASSQDEGYREKLFF. The CDR3 DNA reads TGCGCCAGCAGCCAAGACGAGGGGTACCGTGAAAAACTGTTTTTT. V is TRBV4-3 and J is TRBJ1-4, with D possibly matching TRBD1 (5 bases). The CDR3 is 15 residues long. CDR1 and CDR2 (germline): LGHNA, YSLEER. V lost 0 bases and J lost 7, with 12 bases in between.